This TCR beta chain was sequenced in a study of control samples from healthy donors and cancer patients. The V and J ends lost 6 bases and 3 bases respectively, with 21 bases between them. The germline CDR1 and CDR2 sequences are MDHEN and SYDVKM. The CDR3 extends over 16 amino acids. Using immunoSEQ multiplex PCR, the repertoire was profiled, and TCRdb retains in-frame clones only, with some absent. The sample yields 150,000 or so clones, over 85% seen once. The sequenced material came from blood. The chain uses TRBV28 and TRBJ2-7, with D tentatively TRBD2 (5 bases). The TCR sequence derives from a man aged 18 to 35 in good health. CDR3 nucleotide sequence: TGTGCCAGCAGACAAAATCTAGCCCGCCCTCACTACGAGCAGTACTTC. Translating it yields CASRQNLARPHYEQYF.